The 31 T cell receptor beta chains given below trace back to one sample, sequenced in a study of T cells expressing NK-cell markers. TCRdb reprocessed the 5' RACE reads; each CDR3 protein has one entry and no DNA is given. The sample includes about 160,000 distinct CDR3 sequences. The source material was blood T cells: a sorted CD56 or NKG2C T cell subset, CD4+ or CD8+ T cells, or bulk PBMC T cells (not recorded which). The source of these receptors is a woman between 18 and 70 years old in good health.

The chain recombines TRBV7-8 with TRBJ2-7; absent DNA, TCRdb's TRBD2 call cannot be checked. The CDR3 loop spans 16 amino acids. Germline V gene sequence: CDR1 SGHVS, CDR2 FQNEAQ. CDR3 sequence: CASSFGRAGAGREQYF.

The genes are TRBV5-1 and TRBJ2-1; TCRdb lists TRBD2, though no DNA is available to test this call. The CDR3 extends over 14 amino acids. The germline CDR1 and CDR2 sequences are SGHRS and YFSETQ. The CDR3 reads CASRLAREIGEQFF.

The CDR3 loop reads CSAAEGTQPQHF. J is TRBJ1-5 and V is TRBV20-1; TCRdb gives TRBD1 as the D gene, but with no DNA this cannot be confirmed. CDR1 is DFQATT, CDR2 SNEGSKA, per germline (reference sequence). The CDR3 totals 12 residues.

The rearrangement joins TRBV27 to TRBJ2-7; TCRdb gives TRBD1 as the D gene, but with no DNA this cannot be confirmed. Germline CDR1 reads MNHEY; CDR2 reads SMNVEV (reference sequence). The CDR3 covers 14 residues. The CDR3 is CASREDIRSYEQYF.

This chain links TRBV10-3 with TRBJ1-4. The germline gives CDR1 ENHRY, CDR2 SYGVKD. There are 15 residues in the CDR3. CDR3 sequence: CAISNTRTTNEKLFF.

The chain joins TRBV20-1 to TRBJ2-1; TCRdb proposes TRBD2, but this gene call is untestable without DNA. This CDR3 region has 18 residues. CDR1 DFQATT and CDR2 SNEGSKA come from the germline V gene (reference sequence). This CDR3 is CSATHGHFRLAGGNEQFF.

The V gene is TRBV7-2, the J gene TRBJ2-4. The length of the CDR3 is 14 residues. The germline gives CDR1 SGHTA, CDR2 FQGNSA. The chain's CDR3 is CASSPVAAKNIQYF.

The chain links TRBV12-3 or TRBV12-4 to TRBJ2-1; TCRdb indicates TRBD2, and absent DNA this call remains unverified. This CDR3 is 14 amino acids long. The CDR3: CASRASGRVYEQFF.

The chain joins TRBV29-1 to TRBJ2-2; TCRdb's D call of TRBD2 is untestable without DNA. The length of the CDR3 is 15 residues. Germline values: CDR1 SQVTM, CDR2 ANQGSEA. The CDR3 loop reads CSVEETSGITGELFF.

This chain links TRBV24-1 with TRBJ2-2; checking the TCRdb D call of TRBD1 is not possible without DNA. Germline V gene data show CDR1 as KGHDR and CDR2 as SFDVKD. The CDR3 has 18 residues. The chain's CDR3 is CATSASTGRGVNTGELFF.

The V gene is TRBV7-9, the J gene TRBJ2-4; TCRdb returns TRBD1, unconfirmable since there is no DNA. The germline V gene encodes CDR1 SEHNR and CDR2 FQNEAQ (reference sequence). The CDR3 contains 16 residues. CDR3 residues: CASSSQGLIAKNIQYF. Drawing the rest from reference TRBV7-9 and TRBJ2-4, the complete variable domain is DTGVSQNPRHKITKRGQNVTFRCDPISEHNRLYWYRQTLGQGPEFLTYFQNEAQLEKSRLLSDRFSAERPKGSFSTLEIQRTEQGDSAMYLCASSSQGLIAKNIQYFGAGTRLSVL.

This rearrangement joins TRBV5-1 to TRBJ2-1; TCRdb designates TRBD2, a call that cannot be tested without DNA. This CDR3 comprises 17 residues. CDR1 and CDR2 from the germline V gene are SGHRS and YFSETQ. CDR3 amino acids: CASSSGTSGSLYNEQFF. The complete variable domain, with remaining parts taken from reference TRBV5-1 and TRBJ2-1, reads KAGVTQTPRYLIKTRGQQVTLSCSPISGHRSVSWYQQTPGQGLQFLFEYFSETQRNKGNFPGRFSGRQFSNSRSEMNVSTLELGDSALYLCASSSGTSGSLYNEQFFGPGTRLTVL.

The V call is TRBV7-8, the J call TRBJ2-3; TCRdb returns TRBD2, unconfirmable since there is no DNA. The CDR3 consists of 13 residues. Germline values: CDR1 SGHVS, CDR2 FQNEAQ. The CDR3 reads CASQGGWADTQYF.

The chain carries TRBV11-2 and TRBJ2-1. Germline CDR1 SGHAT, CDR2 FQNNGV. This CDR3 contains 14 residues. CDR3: CASSSVRSYNEQFF.

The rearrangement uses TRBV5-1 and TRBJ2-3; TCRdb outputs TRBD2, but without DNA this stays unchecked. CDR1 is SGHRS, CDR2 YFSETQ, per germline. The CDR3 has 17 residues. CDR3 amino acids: CASSPPTSGRGTDTQYF.

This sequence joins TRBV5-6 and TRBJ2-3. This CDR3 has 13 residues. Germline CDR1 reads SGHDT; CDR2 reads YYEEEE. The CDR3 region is CASIVSGTDTQYF.

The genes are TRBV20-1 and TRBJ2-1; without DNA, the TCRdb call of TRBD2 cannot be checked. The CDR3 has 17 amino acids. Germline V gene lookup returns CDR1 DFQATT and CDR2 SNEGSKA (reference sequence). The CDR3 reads CSARVPGLAESYNEQFF.

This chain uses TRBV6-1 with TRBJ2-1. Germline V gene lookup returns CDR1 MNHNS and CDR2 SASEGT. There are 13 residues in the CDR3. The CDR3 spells CASSEMAFDEQFF.

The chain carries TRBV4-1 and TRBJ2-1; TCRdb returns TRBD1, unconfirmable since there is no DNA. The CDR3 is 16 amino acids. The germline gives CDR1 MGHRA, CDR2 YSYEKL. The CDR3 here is CASSHLQGASYNEQFF.

This CDR3 is CASRGQGFADTQYF. This chain joins TRBV25-1 and TRBJ2-3; TCRdb selects TRBD1, and the lack of DNA leaves this call unchecked. Germline CDR1 and CDR2: MGHDK and SYGVNS. The CDR3 is made up of 14 amino acids.

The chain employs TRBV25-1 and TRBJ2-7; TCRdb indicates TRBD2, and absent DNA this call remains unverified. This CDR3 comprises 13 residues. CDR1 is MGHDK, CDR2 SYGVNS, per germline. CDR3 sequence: CASNQGGNYEQYF.

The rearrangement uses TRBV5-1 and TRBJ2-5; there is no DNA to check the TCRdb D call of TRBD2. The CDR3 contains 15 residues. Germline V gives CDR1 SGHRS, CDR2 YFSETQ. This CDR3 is CASSFSGSVGETQYF. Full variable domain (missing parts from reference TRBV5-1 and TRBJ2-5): KAGVTQTPRYLIKTRGQQVTLSCSPISGHRSVSWYQQTPGQGLQFLFEYFSETQRNKGNFPGRFSGRQFSNSRSEMNVSTLELGDSALYLCASSFSGSVGETQYFGPGTRLLVL.

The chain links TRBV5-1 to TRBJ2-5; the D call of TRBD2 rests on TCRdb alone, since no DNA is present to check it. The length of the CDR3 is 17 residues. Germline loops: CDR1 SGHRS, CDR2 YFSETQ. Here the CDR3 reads CASSSAGGSNPGETQYF.

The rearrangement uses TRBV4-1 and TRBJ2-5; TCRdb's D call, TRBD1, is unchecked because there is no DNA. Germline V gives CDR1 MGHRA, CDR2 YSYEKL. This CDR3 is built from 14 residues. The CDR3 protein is CASSFRQGGETQYF.

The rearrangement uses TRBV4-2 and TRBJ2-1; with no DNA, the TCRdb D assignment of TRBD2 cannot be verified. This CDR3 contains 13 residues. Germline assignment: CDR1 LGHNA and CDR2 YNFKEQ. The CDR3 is CASSQGERVEQFF.

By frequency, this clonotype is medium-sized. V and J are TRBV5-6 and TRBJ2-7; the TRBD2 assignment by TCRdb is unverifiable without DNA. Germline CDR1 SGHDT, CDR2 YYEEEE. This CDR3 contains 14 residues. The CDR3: CASSLVQGDYEQYF.

The CDR3: CASSQEIGRATVQYEQYF. V usage is TRBV3-1 and J usage is TRBJ2-7; lacking DNA, the TRBD2 call made by TCRdb goes unchecked. This CDR3 is 18 amino acids long. Per the germline V gene, CDR1 is LGHDT and CDR2 is YNNKEL (reference sequence).

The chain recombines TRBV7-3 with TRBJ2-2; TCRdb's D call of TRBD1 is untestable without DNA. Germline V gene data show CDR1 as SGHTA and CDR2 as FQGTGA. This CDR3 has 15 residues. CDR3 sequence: CASSKGGGSTGELFF.

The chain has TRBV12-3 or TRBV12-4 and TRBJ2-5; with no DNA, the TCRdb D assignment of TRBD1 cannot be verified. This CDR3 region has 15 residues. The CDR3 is CASSLAWGMGETQYF.

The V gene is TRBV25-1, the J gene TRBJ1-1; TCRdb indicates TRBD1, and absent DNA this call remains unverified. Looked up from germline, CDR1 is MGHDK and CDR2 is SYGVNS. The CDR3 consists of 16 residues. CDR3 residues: CASSEMRDRGATEAFF.

CDR3 amino acids: CASSSSGAGGRPTQYF. V usage is TRBV7-2 and J usage is TRBJ2-3; the TCRdb call, TRBD1, lacks DNA for checking. Germline CDR1 reads SGHTA; CDR2 reads FQGNSA. The CDR3 covers 16 residues.